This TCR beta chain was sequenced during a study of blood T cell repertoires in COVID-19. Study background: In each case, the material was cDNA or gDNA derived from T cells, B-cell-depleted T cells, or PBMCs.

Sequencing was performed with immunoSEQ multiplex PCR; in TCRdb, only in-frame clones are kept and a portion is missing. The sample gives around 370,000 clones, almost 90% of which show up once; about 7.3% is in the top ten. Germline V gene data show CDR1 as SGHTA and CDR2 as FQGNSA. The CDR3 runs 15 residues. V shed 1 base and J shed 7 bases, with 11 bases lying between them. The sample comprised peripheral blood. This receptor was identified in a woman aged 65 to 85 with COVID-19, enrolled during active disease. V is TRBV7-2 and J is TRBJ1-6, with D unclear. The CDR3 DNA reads TGTGCCAGCAGCTTAGGATGGGGAGAAAATTCACCCCTCCACTTT. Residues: CASSLGWGENSPLHF.